This T cell receptor (beta chain) is from a study of shared clonotypes between healthy human individuals. Trimming stripped 4 bases from V and 3 bases from J, with 13 bases between. This CDR3 spans 13 amino acids. CDR1 and CDR2 from the germline V gene are GTSNPN and SVGIG (reference sequence). Produced via immunoSEQ multiplex PCR; TCRdb's table is partial and in-frame only. The sample yields 470,000 or so clones, approximately 78% seen once. The receptor was isolated from a woman in her thirties or forties in good health. Some clones in this sample may be carry-over from other donors' samples. The source material was PBMCs. The chain couples TRBV30 to TRBJ2-7, with D hard to call. CDR3 sequence reads: CAWNPFRDYEQYF. As DNA, the CDR3 is TGTGCCTGGAACCCCTTTAGAGACTACGAGCAGTACTTC.